A single sample gave rise to the 2 T cell receptor beta chains below, sequenced in a study of pediatric ulcerative colitis. Clones were read by immunoSEQ multiplex PCR, and TCRdb kept only the in-frame ones, dropping some. In the table there are roughly 64,000 clones, roughly nine tenths of which are singletons. Material: blood. Every receptor here comes from a boy between 10 and 17 years old with severe ulcerative colitis.

The J gene is TRBJ2-3, the V gene TRBV10-3; 7 bases match TRBD1. Per the germline V gene, CDR1 is ENHRY and CDR2 is SYGVKD. V trimming: 10 bases; J trimming: 1 base; junction bases outside the gene matches: 8. The CDR3 loop spans 14 amino acids. CDR3 bases: TGTGCCAGCAGGGGGATACGGGGCACAGATACGCAGTATTTT. It specifies CASRGIRGTDTQYF.

The genes are TRBV9 and TRBJ2-1; 9 bases agree with TRBD2. The V gene's germline CDR1 is SGDLS and CDR2 YYNGEE. With 5 bases clipped from V and 2 bases from J, the junction kept 5 bases outside the gene matches. The CDR3 covers 15 residues. CDR3 in DNA: TGTGCCAGCAGTATGACTAGCGGCCCCTACAATGAGCAGTTCTTC. This codes for CASSMTSGPYNEQFF.